One and the same sample provided the 9 T cell receptor beta chains below, sequenced in a study of response to subunit inactivated influenza vaccine. TCRdb independently ran MiXCR on the RT-PCR reads; one entry per CDR3 protein. The table includes 650,000 to 850,000 distinct CDR3 sequences, approximately 13% detected once. The source was PBMCs from blood, collected approximately 15 days before vaccination. The receptor source for this set is a man aged 45 to 65 who received an inactivated influenza vaccine.

This clonotype was found a few times. This chain connects TRBV12-3 or TRBV12-4 to TRBJ2-5; 7 nucleotides match TRBD2. J was trimmed by 7 bases and V by 7 bases; bases with no gene match: 9. This CDR3 contains 13 residues. CDR3: CASTEAGSGTQYF. In nucleotides, the CDR3 is TGTGCCAGCACCGAAGCGGGGTCCGGGACCCAGTACTTC.

This clonotype came up a few times. This sequence joins TRBV7-9 and TRBJ2-5, with TRBD1 matching over 7 bases. CDR3 length equals 14 residues. V was clipped by 7 bases and J by 4 bases; unmatched bases: 9. CDR1 and CDR2 from the germline V gene are SEHNR and FQNEAQ (reference sequence). The CDR3 loop is CASTKGAARETQYF. Written as DNA, the CDR3 is TGTGCCAGCACTAAGGGGGCTGCAAGAGAGACCCAGTACTTC. The full variable domain, its missing parts supplied by reference TRBV7-9 and TRBJ2-5, is DTGVSQNPRHKITKRGQNVTFRCDPISEHNRLYWYRQTLGQGPEFLTYFQNEAQLEKSRLLSDRFSAERPKGSFSTLEIQRTEQGDSAMYLCASTKGAARETQYFGPGTRLLVL.

This clonotype was seen once. The chain combines TRBV7-2 with TRBJ2-1, with D uncertain. The CDR3 is made up of 11 amino acids. V lost 1 base and J 12 bases, leaving 7 bases between the germline ends. Germline CDR1 is SGHTA and CDR2 is FQGNSA. CDR3 loop: CASSLGWMQFF. CDR3 coding DNA: TGTGCCAGCAGCTTAGGGTGGATGCAGTTCTTC.

This clonotype was picked up a small number of times. The rearrangement links TRBV4-3 to TRBJ1-6; TRBD1 might be the D (5 bases). Trimming removed 0 bases from V and 9 bases from J, with 18 bases in between. The CDR3 loop spans 17 amino acids. CDR1 is LGHNA and CDR2 is YSLEER in the germline V gene. The CDR3 DNA follows: TGCGCCAGCAGCCAAGATACCGGGGCCGGCCTTTCTTCACCCCTCCACTTT. This gives the protein CASSQDTGAGLSSPLHF.

The V gene is TRBV15, the J gene TRBJ2-5; TRBD2 matches at 12 bases. Trimming at V came to 0 bases and at J to 5 bases, leaving 4 bases not matched to a gene. CDR3 size: 16 residues. Germline V CDR1 and CDR2: LNHNV, YYDKDF (reference sequence). The CDR3 region is CATSRDLAGGRETQYF. CDR3 coding DNA: TGTGCCACCAGCAGAGATCTAGCGGGAGGGCGGGAGACCCAGTACTTC. The whole variable domain, filled in from reference TRBV15 and TRBJ2-5, reads DAMVIQNPRYQVTQFGKPVTLSCSQTLNHNVMYWYQQKSSQAPKLLFHYYDKDFNNEADTPDNFQSRRPNTSFCFLDIRSPGLGDTAMYLCATSRDLAGGRETQYFGPGTRLLVL.

The chain combines TRBV9 with TRBJ2-4; the D gene is possibly TRBD1 (5 bases). The CDR3 consists of 15 residues. V dropped 1 base and J dropped 6 bases, with 14 bases sitting between them. CDR1 SGDLS and CDR2 YYNGEE come from the germline V gene. CDR3 protein: CASSVLSGQGNIQYF. In DNA, the CDR3 is TGTGCCAGCAGCGTATTATCAGGGCAAGGAAACATTCAGTACTTC.

V is TRBV7-2 and J is TRBJ2-3; D tentatively fits TRBD1 or TRBD2 (5 bases each). This CDR3 has 16 residues. V was shortened by 5 bases and J by 4 bases, with 19 bases between the two germline ends. The germline V gene encodes CDR1 SGHTA and CDR2 FQGNSA. CDR3 protein: CASSPMWGFVADTQYF. The CDR3 DNA reads TGTGCCAGCAGCCCTATGTGGGGGTTTGTAGCAGATACGCAGTATTTT. Filled out from reference TRBV7-2 and TRBJ2-3, the complete variable domain reads GAGVSQSPSNKVTEKGKDVELRCDPISGHTALYWYRQSLGQGLEFLIYFQGNSAPDKSGLPSDRFSAERTGGSVSTLTIQRTQQEDSAVYLCASSPMWGFVADTQYFGPGTRLTVL.

The table lists this clonotype with a few counts. The V gene is TRBV10-3, the J gene TRBJ2-2, with 12 bases identical to TRBD2. In germline, CDR1 is ENHRY, CDR2 SYGVKD. V was pared by 3 bases and J by 1 base, with 6 bases of the junction left unmatched. The CDR3 is 18 amino acids. The chain's CDR3 is CAISDSSLAGGNTGELFF. The CDR3 coding sequence is TGTGCCATCAGTGATTCCTCACTAGCGGGAGGGAACACCGGGGAGCTGTTTTTT.

The chain links TRBV4-3 to TRBJ2-3; 10 bases align to TRBD1. The CDR3 consists of 15 residues. V was pared by 4 bases and J by 5 bases, with 6 bases of the junction left unmatched. Germline CDR1 reads LGHNA; CDR2 reads YSLEER. The DNA for the CDR3 is TGCGCCAGCAGCCGACGACAGGGGGCTAAAGATACGCAGTATTTT. It specifies CASSRRQGAKDTQYF.